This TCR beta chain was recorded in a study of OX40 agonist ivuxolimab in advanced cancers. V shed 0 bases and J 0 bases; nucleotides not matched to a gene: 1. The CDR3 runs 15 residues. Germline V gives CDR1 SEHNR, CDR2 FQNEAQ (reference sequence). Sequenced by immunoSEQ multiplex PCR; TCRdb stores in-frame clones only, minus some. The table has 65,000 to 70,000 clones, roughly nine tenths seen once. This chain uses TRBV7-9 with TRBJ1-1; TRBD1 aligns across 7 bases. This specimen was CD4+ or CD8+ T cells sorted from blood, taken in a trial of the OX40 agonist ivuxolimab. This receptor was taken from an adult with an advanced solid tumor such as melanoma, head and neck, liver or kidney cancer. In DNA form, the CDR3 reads TGTGCCAGCAGCTTAGCAGGGGGCCTGAACACTGAAGCTTTCTTT. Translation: CASSLAGGLNTEAFF.